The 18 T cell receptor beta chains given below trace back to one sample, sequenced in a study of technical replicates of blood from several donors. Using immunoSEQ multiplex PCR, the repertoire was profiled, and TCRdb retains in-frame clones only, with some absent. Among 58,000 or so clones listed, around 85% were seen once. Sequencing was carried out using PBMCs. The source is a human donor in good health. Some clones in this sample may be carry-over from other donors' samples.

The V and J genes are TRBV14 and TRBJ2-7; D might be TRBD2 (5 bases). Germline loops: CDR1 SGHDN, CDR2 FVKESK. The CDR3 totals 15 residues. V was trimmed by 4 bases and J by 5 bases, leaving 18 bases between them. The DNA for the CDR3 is TGTGCCAGCAGCCCATTTCAAGGCCCGGGGAACGAGCAGTACTTC. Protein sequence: CASSPFQGPGNEQYF. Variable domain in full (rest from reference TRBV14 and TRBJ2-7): EAGVTQFPSHSVIEKGQTVTLRCDPISGHDNLYWYRRVMGKEIKFLLHFVKESKQDESGMPNNRFLAERTGGTYSTLKVQPAELEDSGVYFCASSPFQGPGNEQYFGPGTRLTVT.

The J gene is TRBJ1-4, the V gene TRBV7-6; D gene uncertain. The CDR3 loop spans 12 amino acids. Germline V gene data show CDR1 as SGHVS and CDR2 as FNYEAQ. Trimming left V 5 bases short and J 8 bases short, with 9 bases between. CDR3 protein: CASSPSGEKLFF. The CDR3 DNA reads TGTGCCAGCAGCCCTTCCGGGGAAAAACTGTTTTTT.

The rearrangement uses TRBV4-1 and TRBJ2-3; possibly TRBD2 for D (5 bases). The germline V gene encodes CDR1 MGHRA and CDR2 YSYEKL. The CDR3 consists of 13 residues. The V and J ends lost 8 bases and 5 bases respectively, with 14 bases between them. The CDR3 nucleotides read TGCGCCAGCTCTCGGCTCGGGATAGATACGCAGTATTTT. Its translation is CASSRLGIDTQYF.

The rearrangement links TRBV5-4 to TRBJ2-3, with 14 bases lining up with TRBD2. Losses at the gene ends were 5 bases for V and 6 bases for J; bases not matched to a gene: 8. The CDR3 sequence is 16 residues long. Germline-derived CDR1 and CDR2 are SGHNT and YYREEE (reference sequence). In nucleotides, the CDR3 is TGTGCCAGCAGTTTGACTAGCGGGAGGGCCAAGGATACGCAGTATTTT. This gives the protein CASSLTSGRAKDTQYF. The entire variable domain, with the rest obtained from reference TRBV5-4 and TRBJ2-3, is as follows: ETGVTQSPTHLIKTRGQQVTLRCSSQSGHNTVSWYQQALGQGPQFIFQYYREEENGRGNFPPRFSGLQFPNYSSELNVNALELDDSALYLCASSLTSGRAKDTQYFGPGTRLTVL.

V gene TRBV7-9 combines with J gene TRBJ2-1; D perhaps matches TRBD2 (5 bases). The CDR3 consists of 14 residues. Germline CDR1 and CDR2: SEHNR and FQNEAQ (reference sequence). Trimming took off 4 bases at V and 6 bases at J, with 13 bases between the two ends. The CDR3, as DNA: TGTGCCAGCAGCTCCCCCGGACTCCCCAATGAGCAGTTCTTC. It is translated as CASSSPGLPNEQFF.

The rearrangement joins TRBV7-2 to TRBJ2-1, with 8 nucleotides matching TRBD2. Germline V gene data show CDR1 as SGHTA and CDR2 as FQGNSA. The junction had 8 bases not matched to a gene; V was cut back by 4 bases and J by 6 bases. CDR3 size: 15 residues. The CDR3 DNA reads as TGTGCCAGCAGCTACCCGGGACTAGTTGGCAATGAGCAGTTCTTC. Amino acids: CASSYPGLVGNEQFF.

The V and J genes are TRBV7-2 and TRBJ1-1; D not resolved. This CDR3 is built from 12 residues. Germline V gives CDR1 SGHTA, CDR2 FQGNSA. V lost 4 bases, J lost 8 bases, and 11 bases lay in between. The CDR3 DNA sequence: TGTGCCAGCAGCTCGCATACAAAGGAAGCTTTCTTT. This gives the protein CASSSHTKEAFF. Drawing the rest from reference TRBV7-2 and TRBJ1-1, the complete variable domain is GAGVSQSPSNKVTEKGKDVELRCDPISGHTALYWYRQSLGQGLEFLIYFQGNSAPDKSGLPSDRFSAERTGGSVSTLTIQRTQQEDSAVYLCASSSHTKEAFFGQGTRLTVV.

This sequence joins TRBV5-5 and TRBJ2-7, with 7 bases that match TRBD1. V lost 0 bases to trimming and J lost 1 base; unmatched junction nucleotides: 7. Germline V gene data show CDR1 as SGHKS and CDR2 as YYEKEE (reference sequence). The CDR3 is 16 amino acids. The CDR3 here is CASSLAPRQGSYEQYF. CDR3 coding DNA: TGTGCCAGCAGCTTGGCGCCGAGACAGGGATCCTACGAGCAGTACTTC.

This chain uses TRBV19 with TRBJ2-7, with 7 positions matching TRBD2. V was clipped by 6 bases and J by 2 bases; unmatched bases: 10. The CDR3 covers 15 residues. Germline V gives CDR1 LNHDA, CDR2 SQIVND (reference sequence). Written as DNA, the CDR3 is TGTGCCAGTAGCCTTTCTAGCGGTCGTACCTACGAGCAGTACTTC. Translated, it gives CASSLSSGRTYEQYF. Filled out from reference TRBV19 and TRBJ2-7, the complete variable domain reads DGGITQSPKYLFRKEGQNVTLSCEQNLNHDAMYWYRQDPGQGLRLIYYSQIVNDFQKGDIAEGYSVSREKKESFPLTVTSAQKNPTAFYLCASSLSSGRTYEQYFGPGTRLTVT.

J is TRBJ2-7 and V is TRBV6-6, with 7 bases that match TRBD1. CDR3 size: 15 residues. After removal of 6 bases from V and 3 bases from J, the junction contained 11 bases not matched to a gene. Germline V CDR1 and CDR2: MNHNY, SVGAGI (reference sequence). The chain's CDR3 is CASRPEGQGVYEQYF. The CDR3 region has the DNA TGTGCCAGCAGACCCGAGGGGCAGGGGGTCTACGAGCAGTACTTC.

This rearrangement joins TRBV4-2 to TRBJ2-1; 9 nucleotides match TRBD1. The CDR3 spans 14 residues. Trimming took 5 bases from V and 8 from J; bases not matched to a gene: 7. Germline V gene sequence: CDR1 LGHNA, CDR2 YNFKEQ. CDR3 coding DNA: TGTGCCAGCAGCGGGACAGGGAGTGTCGATGAGCAGTTCTTC. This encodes CASSGTGSVDEQFF.

The CDR3, as DNA: TGTGCCAGCAGTGCAGGGGGATCTAACTATGGCTACACCTTC. It encodes CASSAGGSNYGYTF. The V gene is TRBV2, the J gene TRBJ1-2; 7 bases agree with TRBD1. J gave up 0 bases and V 4 bases, and 2 bases lay outside the gene matches. From germline, CDR1 is SNHLY and CDR2 FYNNEI. The CDR3 spans 14 residues.

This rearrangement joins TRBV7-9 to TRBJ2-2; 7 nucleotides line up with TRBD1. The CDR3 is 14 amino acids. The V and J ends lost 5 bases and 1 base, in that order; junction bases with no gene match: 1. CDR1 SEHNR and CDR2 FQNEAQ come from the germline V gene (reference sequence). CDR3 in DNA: TGTGCCAGCAGCGGGACAGTGAACACCGGGGAGCTGTTTTTT. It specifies CASSGTVNTGELFF.

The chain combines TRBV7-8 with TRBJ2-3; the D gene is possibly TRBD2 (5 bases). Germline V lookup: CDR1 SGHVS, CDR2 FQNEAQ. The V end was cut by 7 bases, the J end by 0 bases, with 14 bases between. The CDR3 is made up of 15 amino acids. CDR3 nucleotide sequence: TGTGCCAGCAAAAAGGACGGACTGAGCACAGATACGCAGTATTTT. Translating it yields CASKKDGLSTDTQYF.

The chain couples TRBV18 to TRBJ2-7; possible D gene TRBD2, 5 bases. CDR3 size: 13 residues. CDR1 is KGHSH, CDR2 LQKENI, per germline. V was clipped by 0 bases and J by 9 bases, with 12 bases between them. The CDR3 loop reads CASSPPPRDTQYF. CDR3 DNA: TGTGCCAGCTCACCACCCCCTCGGGATACGCAGTACTTC.

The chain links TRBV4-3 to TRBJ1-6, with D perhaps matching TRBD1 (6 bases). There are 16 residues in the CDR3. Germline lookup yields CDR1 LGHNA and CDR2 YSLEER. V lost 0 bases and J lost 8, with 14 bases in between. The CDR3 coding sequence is TGCGCCAGCAGCCAAGATTTTAAGGACAGCTATTCACCCCTCCACTTT. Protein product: CASSQDFKDSYSPLHF.

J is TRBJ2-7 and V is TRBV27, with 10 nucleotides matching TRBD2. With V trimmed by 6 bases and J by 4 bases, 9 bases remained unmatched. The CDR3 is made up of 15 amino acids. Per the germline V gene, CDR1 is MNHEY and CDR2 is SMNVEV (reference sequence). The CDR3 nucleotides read TGTGCCAGCAGAGGGGGCACTAGCGGGACGTACGAGCAGTACTTC. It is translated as CASRGGTSGTYEQYF.

CDR3 residues: CASSLWTSNEQFF. The CDR3 coding sequence is TGTGCCAGCAGCTTATGGACTAGCAATGAGCAGTTCTTC. This sequence joins TRBV5-4 and TRBJ2-1; 7 bases agree with TRBD2. Germline assignment: CDR1 SGHNT and CDR2 YYREEE (reference sequence). The CDR3 runs to 13 residues. The V and J ends lost 2 bases and 6 bases, in that order; junction bases with no gene match: 2.